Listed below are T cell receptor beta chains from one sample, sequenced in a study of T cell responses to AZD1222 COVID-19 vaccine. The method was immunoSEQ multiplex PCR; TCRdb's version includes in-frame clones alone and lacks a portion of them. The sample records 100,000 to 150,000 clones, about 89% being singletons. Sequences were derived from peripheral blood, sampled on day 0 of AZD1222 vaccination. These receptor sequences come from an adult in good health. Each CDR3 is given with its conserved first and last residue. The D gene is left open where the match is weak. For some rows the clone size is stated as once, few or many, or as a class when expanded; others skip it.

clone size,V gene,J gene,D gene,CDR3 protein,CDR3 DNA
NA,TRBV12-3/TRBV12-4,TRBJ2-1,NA,CASSTNEQFF,TGTGCCAGCAGCACCAATGAGCAGTTCTTC
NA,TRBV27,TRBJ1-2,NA,CASRGSANYGYTF,TGTGCCAGCAGGGGGTCAGCTAACTATGGCTACACCTTC
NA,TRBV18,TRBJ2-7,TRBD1,CASSPDRVGNYEQYF,TGTGCCAGCTCGCCGGACAGGGTGGGAAACTACGAGCAGTACTTC
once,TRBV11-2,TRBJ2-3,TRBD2,CASSSLAGESTDTQYF,TGTGCCAGCAGCTCCCTGGCGGGAGAGTCCACAGATACGCAGTATTTT
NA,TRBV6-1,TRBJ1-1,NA,CASSEPGTANTEAFF,TGTGCCAGCAGTGAACCCGGGACCGCCAACACTGAAGCTTTCTTT
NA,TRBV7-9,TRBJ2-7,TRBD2,CASSFPHRGEEQYF,TGTGCCAGCAGCTTTCCCCACCGGGGGGAGGAGCAGTACTTC
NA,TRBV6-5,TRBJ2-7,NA,CASSIRSVRSHEQYF,TGTGCCAGCAGTATTCGGAGCGTAAGGAGCCACGAGCAGTACTTC
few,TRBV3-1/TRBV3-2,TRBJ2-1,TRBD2,CASSLEGLAGGPGEQFF,TGTGCCAGCAGCCTAGAAGGACTAGCGGGAGGGCCCGGTGAGCAGTTCTTC
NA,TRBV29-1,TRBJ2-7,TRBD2,CSAEGTSGSKSLEQYF,TGCAGCGCCGAGGGCACTAGCGGGAGTAAGTCCCTCGAGCAGTACTTC
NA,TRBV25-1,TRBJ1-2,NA,CASSAPHGNYGYTF,TGTGCCAGCAGTGCCCCACACGGAAACTATGGCTACACCTTC
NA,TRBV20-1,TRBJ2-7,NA,CSASVWEEQYF,TGCAGTGCTAGTGTTTGGGAGGAGCAGTACTTC
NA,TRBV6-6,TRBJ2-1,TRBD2,CASSHLAGTYNEQFF,TGTGCCAGCAGTCATCTAGCGGGAACGTACAATGAGCAGTTCTTC
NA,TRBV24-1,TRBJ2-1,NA,CATSSFYNEQFF,TGTGCCACCAGTTCATTTTACAATGAGCAGTTCTTC
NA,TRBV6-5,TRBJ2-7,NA,CASSYSTNYEQYF,TGTGCCAGCAGTTACTCGACAAACTACGAGCAGTACTTC
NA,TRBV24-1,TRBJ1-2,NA,CATSDTGYYGYTF,TGTGCCACCAGTGACACGGGGTACTATGGCTACACCTTC
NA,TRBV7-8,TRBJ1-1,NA,CASNERGRAEAFF,TGTGCCAGCAACGAGAGGGGTCGAGCTGAAGCTTTCTTT
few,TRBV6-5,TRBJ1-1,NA,CASSYGVVRFYTEAFF,TGTGCCAGCAGTTACGGGGTTGTCAGGTTTTACACTGAAGCTTTCTTT
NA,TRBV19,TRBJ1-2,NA,CARAIGPMTRNYGYTF,TGTGCCAGGGCGATTGGGCCAATGACGCGTAACTATGGCTACACCTTC
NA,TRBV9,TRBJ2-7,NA,CASSVGVFSSYEQYF,TGTGCCAGCAGCGTAGGTGTTTTCAGCTCCTACGAGCAGTACTTC
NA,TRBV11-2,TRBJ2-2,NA,CASSLTERGNTGELFF,TGTGCCAGCAGCTTAACCGAAAGAGGGAACACCGGGGAGCTGTTTTTT
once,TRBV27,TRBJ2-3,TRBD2,CASSYRTSPTDTQYF,TGTGCCAGCAGCTATAGGACTAGCCCCACAGATACGCAGTATTTT
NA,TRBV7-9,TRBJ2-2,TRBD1,CASSLDRGVNTGELFF,TGTGCCAGCAGCTTGGACAGGGGAGTGAACACCGGGGAGCTGTTTTTT
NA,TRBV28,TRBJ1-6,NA,CASSLFSGSYNSPLHF,TGTGCCAGCAGTTTATTCTCCGGCTCCTATAATTCACCCCTCCACTTT
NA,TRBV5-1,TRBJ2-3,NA,CASSSGLGADTQYF,TGCGCCAGCAGCTCGGGACTGGGGGCGGATACGCAGTATTTT
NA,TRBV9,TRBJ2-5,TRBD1,CASRGQGETQYF,TGTGCCAGCAGGGGACAGGGGGAGACCCAGTACTTC
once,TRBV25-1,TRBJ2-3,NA,CASSEYPGAAVSDTQYF,TGTGCCAGCAGTGAATACCCAGGGGCCGCGGTCTCAGATACGCAGTATTTT
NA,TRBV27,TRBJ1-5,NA,CASSPFSPGTYSNQPQHF,TGTGCCAGCAGTCCATTCTCGCCAGGGACTTATAGCAATCAGCCCCAGCATTTT
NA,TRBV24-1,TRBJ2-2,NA,CATVDGTGELFF,TGTGCCACAGTTGACGGTACCGGGGAGCTGTTTTTT
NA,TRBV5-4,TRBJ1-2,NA,CATSGFPNYGYTF,TGTGCCACCTCCGGGTTCCCTAACTATGGCTACACCTTC